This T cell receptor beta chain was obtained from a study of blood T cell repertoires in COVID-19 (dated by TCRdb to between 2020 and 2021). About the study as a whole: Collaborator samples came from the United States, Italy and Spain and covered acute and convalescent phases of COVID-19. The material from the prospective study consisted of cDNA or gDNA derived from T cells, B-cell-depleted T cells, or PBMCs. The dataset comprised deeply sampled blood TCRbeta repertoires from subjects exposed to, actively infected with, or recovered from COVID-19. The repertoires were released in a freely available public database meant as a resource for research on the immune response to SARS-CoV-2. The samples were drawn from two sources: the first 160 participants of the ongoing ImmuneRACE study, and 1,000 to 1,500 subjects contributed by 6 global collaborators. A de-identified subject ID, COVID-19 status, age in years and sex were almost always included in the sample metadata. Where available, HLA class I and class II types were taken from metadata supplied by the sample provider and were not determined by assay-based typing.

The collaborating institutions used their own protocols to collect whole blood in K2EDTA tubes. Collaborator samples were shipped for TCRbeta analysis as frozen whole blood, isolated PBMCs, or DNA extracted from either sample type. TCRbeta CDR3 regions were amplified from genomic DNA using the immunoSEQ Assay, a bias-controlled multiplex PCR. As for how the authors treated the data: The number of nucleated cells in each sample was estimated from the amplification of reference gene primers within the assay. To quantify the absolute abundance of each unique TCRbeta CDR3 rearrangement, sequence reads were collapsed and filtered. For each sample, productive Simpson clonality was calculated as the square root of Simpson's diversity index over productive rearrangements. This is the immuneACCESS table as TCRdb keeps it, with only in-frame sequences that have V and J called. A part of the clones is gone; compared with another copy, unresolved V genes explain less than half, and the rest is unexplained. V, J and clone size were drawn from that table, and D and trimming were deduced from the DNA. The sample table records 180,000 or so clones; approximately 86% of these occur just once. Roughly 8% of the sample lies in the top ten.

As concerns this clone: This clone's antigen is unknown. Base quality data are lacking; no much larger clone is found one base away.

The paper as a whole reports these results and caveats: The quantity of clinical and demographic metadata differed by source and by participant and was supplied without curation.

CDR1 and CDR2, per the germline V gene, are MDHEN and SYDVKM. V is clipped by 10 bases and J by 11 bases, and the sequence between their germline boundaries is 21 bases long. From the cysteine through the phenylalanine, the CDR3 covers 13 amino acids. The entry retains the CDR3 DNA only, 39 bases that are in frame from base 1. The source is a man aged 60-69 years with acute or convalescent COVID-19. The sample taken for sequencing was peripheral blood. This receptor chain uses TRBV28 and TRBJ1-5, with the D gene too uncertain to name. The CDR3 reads CATSEPVFMAQHF. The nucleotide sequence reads TGTGCCACCTCCGAACCGGTTTTCATGGCCCAGCATTTT.